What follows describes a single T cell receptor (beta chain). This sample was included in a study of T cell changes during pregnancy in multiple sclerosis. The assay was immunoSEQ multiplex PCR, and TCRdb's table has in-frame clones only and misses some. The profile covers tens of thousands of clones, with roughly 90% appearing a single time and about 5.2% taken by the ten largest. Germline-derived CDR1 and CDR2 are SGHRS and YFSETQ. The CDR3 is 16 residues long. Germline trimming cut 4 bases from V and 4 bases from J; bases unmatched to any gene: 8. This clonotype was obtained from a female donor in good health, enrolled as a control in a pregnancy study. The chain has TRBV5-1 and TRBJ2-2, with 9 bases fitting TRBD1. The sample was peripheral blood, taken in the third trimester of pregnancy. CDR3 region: CASSATGGAGTGELFF. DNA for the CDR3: TGCGCCAGCAGCGCAACAGGGGGCGCGGGCACCGGGGAGCTGTTTTTT.